These 27 T cell receptor beta chains originate from one sample sequenced in a study of breast tumors, draining lymph nodes, adjacent tissues. Samples came from axillary lymph nodes draining the breast cancer. MiXCR, applied by TCRdb to the multiplex PCR reads, yields one record per CDR3 protein. The repertoire has around 140,000 distinct CDR3 sequences, roughly 33% of them found once; the top ten carry around 2.3%. The sequencing input was axillary lymph node tissue. These receptor sequences come from a female donor with breast cancer. Some clones in this sample may be carry-over from other donors' samples.

This chain links TRBV12-3 or TRBV12-4 with TRBJ2-7; TRBD2 matches 8 bases. CDR3 length: 14 residues. CDR3 DNA sequence: TGTGCCAGCAGTCGCGACGGACTAGCCTACGGGCAGTACGTC. Protein sequence: CASSRDGLAYGQYV.

The rearrangement links TRBV27 to TRBJ2-3; D perhaps matches TRBD1 (5 bases). The CDR3 extends over 15 amino acids. Trimming removed 2 bases at V and 3 bases at J, with 12 bases between. From germline, CDR1 is MNHEY and CDR2 SMNVEV (reference sequence). DNA of the CDR3: TGTGCCAGCAGTTTAAGTCCCAGGGTAACAGATACGCAGTATTTT. Residues: CASSLSPRVTDTQYF.

This clonotype has ten or more counts. The chain links TRBV20-1 to TRBJ2-5; TRBD2 aligns across 11 bases. Germline-derived CDR1 and CDR2 are DFQATT and SNEGSKA (reference sequence). The CDR3 runs to 14 residues. Trimming removed 2 bases from V and 7 bases from J; junction bases left unmatched: 6. CDR3 region: CSARPLAGEGTQYF. CDR3 nucleotide sequence: TGCAGTGCTAGACCACTAGCGGGGGAGGGGACCCAGTACTTC.

This clonotype was seen a few times. It may be a read error: a sequence one base away is much more abundant. The chain has TRBV9 and TRBJ2-1; D could derive from TRBD1 or TRBD2 (5 bases each). CDR1 and CDR2 (germline): SGDLS, YYNGEE. The CDR3 is 17 residues long. The chain's CDR3 is CASSVGAGGYSYTEQFF. The CDR3 DNA is TGTGCCAGCAGCGTCGGGGCCGGTGGTTATTCCTACACTGAGCAGTTCTTC. The full variable domain, rest sourced from reference TRBV9 and TRBJ2-1, is DSGVTQTPKHLITATGQRVTLRCSPRSGDLSVYWYQQSLDQGLQFLIQYYNGEERAKGNILERFSAQQFPDLHSELNLSSLELGDSALYFCASSVGAGGYSYTEQFFGPGTRLTVL.

On this clonotype: A much larger clone sits a single nucleotide away, making a read error possible. The final CDR3 position lacks the conserved phenylalanine or tryptophan, pointing to a likely read error. The rearrangement links TRBV30 to TRBJ2-5; D uncertain. Per germline, CDR1 GTSNPN and CDR2 SVGIG (reference sequence). CDR3 length: 11 residues. The V gene lost 1 base and the J gene lost 5 bases, with 5 bases spanning the gap. CDR3 in amino acids: CAWSEGETQYL. CDR3 bases: TGTGCCTGGAGTGAAGGGGAGACCCAGTACCTC.

The chain uses TRBV19 and TRBJ1-1, with a tentative D call TRBD1 (5 bases). The CDR3 extends over 12 amino acids. V was pared by 7 bases and J by 11 bases, with 17 bases between. In germline, CDR1 is LNHDA, CDR2 SQIVND (reference sequence). This chain's CDR3 is CASNDGGREAFF. CDR3 bases: TGTGCCAGTAATGACGGGGGACGGGAGGCTTTCTTT. The full variable domain, its missing parts supplied by reference TRBV19 and TRBJ1-1, is DGGITQSPKYLFRKEGQNVTLSCEQNLNHDAMYWYRQDPGQGLRLIYYSQIVNDFQKGDIAEGYSVSREKKESFPLTVTSAQKNPTAFYLCASNDGGREAFFGQGTRLTVV.

This clonotype was detected ten times or more. The rearrangement joins TRBV5-1 to TRBJ2-5; 15 bases are a match to TRBD2. Germline V lookup: CDR1 SGHRS, CDR2 YFSETQ. This CDR3 region has 16 residues. With V trimmed by 0 bases and J by 4 bases, 1 base remained unmatched. In DNA, the CDR3 is TGCGCCAGCAGCTTGGGGACTAGCGGGGGGGCAGAGACCCAGTACTTC. Amino acids: CASSLGTSGGAETQYF.

This clonotype appeared a few times. The chain uses TRBV6-6 and TRBJ2-2; 9 nucleotides match TRBD2. Germline CDR1 reads MNHNY; CDR2 reads SVGAGI (reference sequence). The V and J ends lost 5 bases and 3 bases, in that order; junction bases with no gene match: 13. This CDR3 has 18 amino acids. The CDR3 here is CASSHIRAGGRYTGELFF. In DNA form, the CDR3 reads TGTGCCAGCAGTCATATAAGGGCGGGGGGGCGGTACACCGGGGAGCTGTTTTTT.

This clonotype occurred many times. The V gene is TRBV5-6, the J gene TRBJ1-4; TRBD1 is a possible D gene (6 bases). CDR1 and CDR2 (germline): SGHDT, YYEEEE. Trimming took off 1 base at V and 7 bases at J, with 23 bases between the two ends. The CDR3 runs 18 residues. The CDR3 DNA sequence: TGTGCCAGCAGCTTGACGCGGGGGCCGTCAACGAGTCTTGAAAAACTGTTTTTT. The encoded protein is CASSLTRGPSTSLEKLFF.

A remark on this clonotype: This may arise from a read error, as a much more abundant clone is one base away. The CDR3 here is CASSPIGQGQDNEQFF. The DNA for the CDR3 is TGTGCCAGCAGTCCTATCGGACAGGGGCAAGACAATGAGCAGTTCTTC. The V and J genes are TRBV6-2 or TRBV6-3 and TRBJ2-1; TRBD1 agrees at 9 bases. V dropped 5 bases and J dropped 5; count of bases not matched to a gene: 10. This CDR3 is built from 16 residues. CDR1 and CDR2 (germline): MNHEY, SVGEGT.

As to this clonotype: Germline is not matched at one junction end, which may reflect a read error. This chain links TRBV7-3 with TRBJ2-1, with TRBD2 matching over 10 bases. Germline CDR1 SGHTA, CDR2 FQGTGA. The CDR3 is made up of 15 amino acids. The CDR3 is CASSPTSGAYSEQFF. The CDR3, as DNA: TGTGCGAGCAGCCCTACTAGCGGGGCCTACAGTGAGCAGTTCTTC.

The V and J genes are TRBV6-1 and TRBJ2-7; either TRBD1 or TRBD2 may fit D (5 bases each). CDR1 and CDR2 (germline): MNHNS, SASEGT. V was trimmed by 5 bases and J by 7 bases, leaving 18 bases between them. The CDR3 loop spans 14 amino acids. The CDR3 here is CASSQGTRAGEQYV. As DNA, the CDR3 is TGTGCCAGCAGTCAAGGGACCAGGGCAGGGGAGCAGTACGTC.

At least ten counts were recorded for this clonotype. This chain uses TRBV20-1 with TRBJ1-6; TRBD1 agrees at 7 bases. Germline lookup yields CDR1 DFQATT and CDR2 SNEGSKA (reference sequence). V lost 2 bases and J lost 5; bases outside the gene matches: 0. This CDR3 has 13 amino acids. The CDR3 here is CSARQGDNSPLHF. DNA of the CDR3: TGCAGTGCTAGACAGGGGGATAATTCACCCCTCCACTTT.

This clonotype was observed at least ten times. V is TRBV20-1 and J is TRBJ1-5; 7 bases match TRBD1. The CDR3 totals 15 residues. Germline-derived CDR1 and CDR2 are DFQATT and SNEGSKA (reference sequence). Unmatched junction bases numbered 9, after V lost 2 bases and J lost 5 bases. CDR3 in amino acids: CSARPPGQFDQPQHF. As DNA, the CDR3 is TGCAGTGCTAGACCACCGGGACAGTTCGATCAGCCCCAGCATTTT.

This clonotype was seen repeatedly, ten times or more. The chain joins TRBV29-1 to TRBJ1-2, with 7 bases lining up with TRBD1. With V trimmed by 4 bases and J by 5 bases, 7 bases remained unmatched. CDR3 length: 13 residues. Germline values: CDR1 SQVTM, CDR2 ANQGSEA. The CDR3 protein is CSVGVRDSYGYTF. The CDR3 DNA is TGCAGCGTTGGTGTCCGGGACAGTTATGGCTACACCTTC.

V and J are TRBV6-6 and TRBJ2-5, with D perhaps TRBD2 (7 bases). Germline V gene sequence: CDR1 MNHNY, CDR2 SVGAGI (reference sequence). Trimming shortened V by 7 bases and J by 8 bases, and 20 bases separated the two germline ends. This CDR3 has 14 amino acids. CDR3 region: CASTPEGGIGTQYF. Here the CDR3 DNA reads TGTGCCAGCACCCCCGAGGGGGGGATCGGAACCCAGTACTTC.

Ten or more counts support this clonotype. J is TRBJ1-6 and V is TRBV6-5; 8 bases line up with TRBD1. The CDR3 contains 14 residues. The V segment lost 0 bases and the J segment 11 bases; nucleotides outside the gene matches: 3. The V gene's germline CDR1 is MNHEY and CDR2 SVGAGI. CDR3 amino acids: CASSYSRGRTPLHF. The CDR3 region has the DNA TGTGCCAGCAGTTACTCCAGGGGGCGGACACCCCTCCACTTT.

This clonotype was seen repeatedly, ten times or more. The junction departs from the called germline gene at one end, perhaps through a read error. This chain uses TRBV20-1 with TRBJ2-5; D is unclear. This CDR3 is 11 amino acids long. Germline CDR1 and CDR2: DFQATT and SNEGSKA (reference sequence). The CDR3 DNA is TGCAGTGCTAGAGTGCTCGAGACCCAGTCCTTC. Residues: CSARVLETQSF.

This clonotype was detected only a few times. The chain employs TRBV27 and TRBJ2-1; D is uncertain. The CDR3 covers 15 residues. Germline V gene lookup returns CDR1 MNHEY and CDR2 SMNVEV (reference sequence). Trimming took 6 bases from V and 2 from J, leaving 14 bases between them. This CDR3 reads CASSPSGNTYNEQFF. In DNA form, the CDR3 reads TGTGCCAGCAGCCCTTCTGGGAACACCTACAATGAGCAGTTCTTC.

The table lists this clonotype with many counts. A much larger clone lies a single base off, so this may be a read error. This rearrangement joins TRBV20-1 to TRBJ2-1; D is uncertain. CDR3 length: 11 amino acids. CDR1 is DFQATT and CDR2 is SNEGSKA in the germline V gene (reference sequence). The DNA for the CDR3 is TGCAGTGCTCATTTACACAATGAGCAGTCCTTC. Translation: CSAHLHNEQSF.

Ten or more counts support this clonotype. The chain has TRBV19 and TRBJ2-1; the D gene is possibly TRBD2 (5 bases). There are 14 residues in the CDR3. Germline V gene lookup returns CDR1 LNHDA and CDR2 SQIVND (reference sequence). The V end lost 5 bases, the J end lost 6 bases, and 14 bases lay between the germline ends. The CDR3 nucleotides are TGTGCCAGTAGTGCAGGAGGCTTACGCAATGAGCAGTTCTTC. It encodes CASSAGGLRNEQFF.

This clonotype appeared once. V gene TRBV7-9 combines with J gene TRBJ1-1; D is possibly TRBD1 (5 bases). The CDR3 loop spans 16 amino acids. Per germline, CDR1 SEHNR and CDR2 FQNEAQ (reference sequence). With 3 bases removed from V and 6 bases from J, the gap between germline ends came to 20 bases. The CDR3 region is CASSLLQGGDRAEAFF. CDR3 nucleotides: TGTGCCAGCAGCTTGCTGCAGGGTGGGGACCGGGCTGAAGCTTTCTTT.

This clonotype has a count of ten or more. The rearrangement joins TRBV29-1 to TRBJ1-1; D is unclear. Germline V gives CDR1 SQVTM, CDR2 ANQGSEA. Trimming shortened V by 7 bases and J by 1 base, and 10 bases separated the two germline ends. The CDR3 loop spans 12 amino acids. The CDR3 loop is CSARTENTEAFF. As DNA, the CDR3 is TGCAGCGCCAGGACGGAGAACACTGAAGCTTTCTTT.

A note on this clonotype: It may be a read error: a sequence one base away is much more abundant. The rearrangement joins TRBV6-5 to TRBJ2-1; TRBD1 or TRBD2 may be the D gene (5 bases each). Trimming removed 5 bases from V and 3 bases from J, with 17 bases in between. The CDR3 runs 16 residues. CDR1 is MNHEY, CDR2 SVGAGI, per germline. CDR3 nucleotide sequence: TGTGCCAGCAGTCACCAGGGAAATCGGGGCTACAATGAGCAGTTCTTC. Translating it yields CASSHQGNRGYNEQFF.

This clonotype was seen a handful of times. A read error may be the cause here, since a much bigger clone is one base away. The gene calls are TRBV20-1 and TRBJ2-1, with 10 nucleotides matching TRBD2. CDR3 length: 15 residues. With 5 bases clipped from V and 10 bases from J, the junction kept 14 bases outside the gene matches. Germline loops: CDR1 DFQATT, CDR2 SNEGSKA (reference sequence). The CDR3 DNA reads as TGCAGTGCTGTGACTAGCGGGTCCACCCCTAAGGAGCAGTTCTTC. This encodes CSAVTSGSTPKEQFF.

Points on this clonotype: A much bigger clone sits one base away, suggesting this may be a read error. The chain joins TRBV20-1 to TRBJ1-3; possible D gene TRBD1, 5 bases. Germline V gives CDR1 DFQATT, CDR2 SNEGSKA (reference sequence). The CDR3 length is 13 residues. In DNA, the CDR3 is TGCAGTGCTATAGGGGCCAGAGGAAACACCACATATTTT. This sequence encodes CSAIGARGNTTYF.

This clonotype was seen a handful of times. The V call is TRBV4-3, the J call TRBJ1-1, with TRBD1 identical over 10 bases. V was clipped by 3 bases and J by 10 bases; unmatched bases: 5. In germline, CDR1 is LGHNA, CDR2 YSLEER. CDR3 length: 13 residues. The CDR3 here is CASSQTGGSLAFF. In DNA, the CDR3 is TGCGCCAGCAGCCAGACAGGGGGCTCTTTAGCTTTCTTT.